One and the same sample provided the 27 T cell receptor beta chains below, sequenced in a study of T-cell memory formation after mild COVID-19. MiXCR, run by TCRdb on the 5' RACE reads, gives a single entry per CDR3 protein. This repertoire shows about 150,000 distinct CDR3 sequences, 25% to 40% found once; its top ten account for around 12%. Specimen: PBMCs or a T cell subset sorted from them (not recorded which). These receptors all come from an adult woman who had mild COVID-19 (a few samples of this study predate the infection). Cell type and time point are not known.

This clonotype was detected only a few times. The V and J genes are TRBV9 and TRBJ2-1; unclear D gene. This CDR3 is 12 amino acids long. The V end was cut by 5 bases, the J end by 7 bases, with 10 bases between. The germline V gene has CDR1 SGDLS and CDR2 YYNGEE. The CDR3 protein is CASSDMTNEQFF. The CDR3 coding sequence is TGTGCCAGCAGTGATATGACGAATGAGCAGTTCTTC.

This clonotype was seen once. V is TRBV7-9 and J is TRBJ1-4; 7 nucleotides agree with TRBD1. In germline, CDR1 is SEHNR, CDR2 FQNEAQ (reference sequence). The CDR3 loop spans 15 amino acids. J gave up 11 bases and V 5 bases, and 14 bases lay outside the gene matches. DNA for the CDR3: TGTGCCAGCAGCCACCGGGACAGCGTTCTGAGGAAACTGTTTTTT. This codes for CASSHRDSVLRKLFF. Full variable domain (remainder filled in from reference TRBV7-9 and TRBJ1-4): DTGVSQNPRHKITKRGQNVTFRCDPISEHNRLYWYRQTLGQGPEFLTYFQNEAQLEKSRLLSDRFSAERPKGSFSTLEIQRTEQGDSAMYLCASSHRDSVLRKLFFGSGTQLSVL.

V gene TRBV7-9 combines with J gene TRBJ1-2; 8 nucleotides match TRBD1. Germline V lookup: CDR1 SEHNR, CDR2 FQNEAQ (reference sequence). The CDR3 is 17 residues long. The V segment lost 1 base and the J segment 3 bases; nucleotides outside the gene matches: 10. CDR3 sequence (DNA): TGTGCCAGCAGCTTAGGACAGGGGACGATGAGGGACTATGGCTACACCTTC. The encoded protein is CASSLGQGTMRDYGYTF.

This clonotype was observed a few times. The chain couples TRBV24-1 to TRBJ1-2; 9 positions agree with TRBD1. Germline V CDR1 and CDR2: KGHDR, SFDVKD. The length of the CDR3 is 18 residues. J gave up 4 bases and V 2 bases, and 13 bases lay outside the gene matches. For the CDR3, the DNA is TGTGCCACCAGTGATTCTGGGACAGGGTCACAAAAAGGCTATGGCTACACCTTC. Protein: CATSDSGTGSQKGYGYTF.

A few counts support this clonotype. The gene calls are TRBV10-3 and TRBJ2-7; 7 bases agree with TRBD1. The CDR3 has 14 amino acids. Trimming took 10 bases from V and 4 from J; bases not matched to a gene: 13. Germline V gives CDR1 ENHRY, CDR2 SYGVKD. The CDR3 nucleotides read TGTGCCAGCGGCGCGTCAGGGGGACGATACGAGCAGTACTTC. As protein: CASGASGGRYEQYF.

About this clonotype: One junction end does not reproduce the germline sequence, and a read error may be involved. The V gene is TRBV15, the J gene TRBJ2-1; 7 positions agree with TRBD2. In germline, CDR1 is LNHNV, CDR2 YYDKDF (reference sequence). The CDR3 extends over 18 amino acids. The CDR3 is CATGRDSWRESSYNEQFF. The CDR3 nucleotides read TGTGCCACCGGCAGAGATAGTTGGCGGGAGAGCTCCTACAATGAGCAGTTCTTC.

This clonotype came up a few times. The V call is TRBV27, the J call TRBJ2-7, with 7 positions matching TRBD1. V shed 6 bases, J shed 3 bases, and the junction held 11 bases outside the gene matches. This CDR3 contains 15 residues. Germline-derived CDR1 and CDR2 are MNHEY and SMNVEV (reference sequence). The CDR3 loop is CASSSLPGQDYEQYF. Written as DNA, the CDR3 is TGTGCCAGCAGCTCCTTACCTGGACAGGACTACGAGCAGTACTTC.

J is TRBJ1-1 and V is TRBV7-9; TRBD1 aligns across 7 bases. V lost 0 bases and J lost 1; bases outside the gene matches: 2. The CDR3 is 15 residues long. Germline CDR1 is SEHNR and CDR2 is FQNEAQ (reference sequence). The CDR3 DNA follows: TGTGCCAGCAGCTTAGCCGGGACAGCGAACACTGAAGCTTTCTTT. This translates into CASSLAGTANTEAFF.

The J gene is TRBJ2-3, the V gene TRBV2; D is undetermined. V shed 8 bases and J shed 2 bases, with 14 bases lying between them. CDR3 size: 14 residues. Germline assignment: CDR1 SNHLY and CDR2 FYNNEI. The CDR3 is CASSLNPDTDTQYF. The CDR3 DNA reads as TGTGCCAGCTCCCTGAATCCTGACACAGATACGCAGTATTTT.

This chain connects TRBV15 to TRBJ2-3, with D possibly being TRBD1 or TRBD2 (5 bases each). The CDR3 extends over 16 amino acids. V was pared by 4 bases and J by 1 base, with 15 bases between. Germline V gene sequence: CDR1 LNHNV, CDR2 YYDKDF (reference sequence). Here the CDR3 DNA reads TGTGCCACCAGCACCCGTCGGGGACGTGGCACAGATACGCAGTATTTT. It codes for CATSTRRGRGTDTQYF.

The chain links TRBV7-3 to TRBJ1-1; TRBD1 might be the D (5 bases). Germline V lookup: CDR1 SGHTA, CDR2 FQGTGA. Trimming cost V 2 bases and J 6 bases, with 13 bases left between them. This CDR3 comprises 14 residues. The CDR3 protein is CASSLAGGLAEAFF. CDR3 bases: TGTGCCAGCAGCTTAGCCGGGGGTTTAGCTGAAGCTTTCTTT.

This clonotype was observed a few times. CDR3: CASSLDSDSQYF. The CDR3 coding sequence is TGCGCCAGCAGCTTGGATTCGGACTCACAGTATTTT. The gene calls are TRBV5-1 and TRBJ2-3; the D gene is possibly TRBD2 (5 bases). This CDR3 spans 12 amino acids. Trimming removed 0 bases at V and 12 bases at J, with 11 bases between. Germline V CDR1 and CDR2: SGHRS, YFSETQ.

This clonotype was detected only a few times. The chain has TRBV7-9 and TRBJ2-4; D is unclear. V shed 1 base and J shed 0 bases, with 10 bases lying between them. CDR1 is SEHNR and CDR2 is FQNEAQ in the germline V gene (reference sequence). This CDR3 spans 16 amino acids. The CDR3 spells CASSLGSVLAKNIQYF. Written as DNA, the CDR3 is TGTGCCAGCAGCTTAGGAAGCGTCTTAGCCAAAAACATTCAGTACTTC.

Only a few counts were recorded for this clonotype. J is TRBJ1-5 and V is TRBV4-3; maybe TRBD1 (6 bases). In germline, CDR1 is LGHNA, CDR2 YSLEER. V was shortened by 0 bases and J by 3 bases, with 15 bases between the two germline ends. The CDR3 totals 17 residues. The CDR3 nucleotides read TGCGCCAGCAGCCAAGAATGGACAGTCCTGGTCAATCAGCCCCAGCATTTT. Its protein product is CASSQEWTVLVNQPQHF.

The sample holds a few counts of this clonotype. The J gene is TRBJ2-2, the V gene TRBV7-2; D is perhaps TRBD2 (6 bases). V dropped 4 bases and J dropped 5 bases, with 14 bases sitting between them. The CDR3 consists of 15 residues. The V gene's germline CDR1 is SGHTA and CDR2 FQGNSA. CDR3 protein: CASSWLGGSTGELFF. DNA of the CDR3: TGTGCCAGCAGCTGGTTGGGGGGTTCGACCGGGGAGCTGTTTTTT.

J is TRBJ1-1 and V is TRBV7-9; D is ambiguous. V shed 3 bases and J shed 7 bases, with 9 bases lying between them. The CDR3 sequence is 12 residues long. Germline CDR1 reads SEHNR; CDR2 reads FQNEAQ (reference sequence). This CDR3 is CASSFRADEAFF. The CDR3 DNA reads as TGTGCCAGCAGCTTCCGGGCAGATGAAGCTTTCTTT.

The chain has TRBV7-6 and TRBJ2-5; possibly TRBD2 for D (5 bases). Germline V CDR1 and CDR2: SGHVS, FNYEAQ. This CDR3 contains 15 residues. Trimming pared 5 bases from V and 0 bases from J, leaving 13 bases between. CDR3: CASSTILAYQETQYF. Written as DNA, the CDR3 is TGTGCCAGCAGCACCATCTTAGCGTACCAAGAGACCCAGTACTTC.

In this sample, this clonotype turned up a few times. V usage is TRBV7-9 and J usage is TRBJ2-7; D uncertain. This CDR3 spans 14 amino acids. In germline, CDR1 is SEHNR, CDR2 FQNEAQ (reference sequence). Trimming took off 6 bases at V and 0 bases at J, with 12 bases between the two ends. CDR3 protein: CASSNPFFSYEQYF. CDR3 bases: TGTGCCAGCAGTAACCCGTTCTTCTCCTACGAGCAGTACTTC. Full variable domain (remainder filled in from reference TRBV7-9 and TRBJ2-7): DTGVSQNPRHKITKRGQNVTFRCDPISEHNRLYWYRQTLGQGPEFLTYFQNEAQLEKSRLLSDRFSAERPKGSFSTLEIQRTEQGDSAMYLCASSNPFFSYEQYFGPGTRLTVT.

The V gene is TRBV5-1, the J gene TRBJ2-7; 10 positions agree with TRBD2. The V segment lost 4 bases and the J segment 5 bases; nucleotides outside the gene matches: 9. The CDR3 covers 15 residues. Germline-derived CDR1 and CDR2 are SGHRS and YFSETQ. The CDR3 nucleotides read TGCGCCAGCAGCCCCCCTACTAGCGGGACAGACGAGCAGTACTTC. The encoded protein is CASSPPTSGTDEQYF.

The rearrangement joins TRBV6-2 or TRBV6-3 to TRBJ2-7; 7 nucleotides line up with TRBD2. This CDR3 has 15 amino acids. The germline gives CDR1 MNHEY, CDR2 SVGEGT. V was pared by 5 bases and J by 0 bases, with 7 bases of the junction left unmatched. CDR3 in amino acids: CASSPAAGSSYEQYF. The CDR3 bases are TGTGCCAGCAGTCCCGCAGCGGGGAGCTCCTACGAGCAGTACTTC.

This clonotype was detected ten times or more. Relative to the germline gene, one junction end is altered; a read error may explain this. The CDR3 DNA reads TGCGCCAGCAGCCAAGCCTTGGACTATGGAGGGTGTTTCTTC. Translating gives CASSQALDYGGCFF. This sequence joins TRBV4-3 and TRBJ2-3, with D possibly matching TRBD2 (6 bases). Germline V lookup: CDR1 LGHNA, CDR2 YSLEER. The length of the CDR3 is 14 residues.

This chain uses TRBV7-9 with TRBJ2-3; TRBD2 agrees at 10 bases. V gave up 5 bases and J gave up 3 bases; unmatched junction bases: 11. CDR3 length equals 17 residues. Germline V gene lookup returns CDR1 SEHNR and CDR2 FQNEAQ (reference sequence). CDR3: CASSLTRSGGATDTQYF. The CDR3 DNA is TGTGCCAGCAGCCTCACCCGAAGCGGGGGGGCGACAGATACGCAGTATTTT. Full variable domain (rest looked up from reference TRBV7-9 and TRBJ2-3): DTGVSQNPRHKITKRGQNVTFRCDPISEHNRLYWYRQTLGQGPEFLTYFQNEAQLEKSRLLSDRFSAERPKGSFSTLEIQRTEQGDSAMYLCASSLTRSGGATDTQYFGPGTRLTVL.

The chain links TRBV12-3 or TRBV12-4 to TRBJ2-3; unclear D gene. The CDR3 has 15 residues. Trimming shortened V by 6 bases and J by 5 bases, and 18 bases separated the two germline ends. Here the CDR3 DNA reads TGTGCCAGCAGCCCTAAGAGCAGGAAGGGAGATACGCAGTATTTT. It codes for CASSPKSRKGDTQYF.

The chain links TRBV6-5 to TRBJ2-1; tentative D call: TRBD2 (5 bases). V was clipped by 2 bases and J by 5 bases, with 16 bases between them. The germline V gene has CDR1 MNHEY and CDR2 SVGAGI. The CDR3 contains 16 residues. The CDR3 protein is CASSYQGLADHNEQFF. The CDR3 DNA follows: TGTGCCAGCAGTTACCAAGGGCTAGCTGATCACAATGAGCAGTTCTTC.

V gene TRBV20-1 combines with J gene TRBJ2-3; 8 nucleotides line up with TRBD2. Per germline, CDR1 DFQATT and CDR2 SNEGSKA (reference sequence). Trimming at V came to 0 bases and at J to 4 bases, leaving 3 bases not matched to a gene. This CDR3 has 14 amino acids. CDR3 loop: CSARDRGGSDTQYF. The CDR3 DNA sequence: TGCAGTGCTAGAGATCGGGGGGGATCAGATACGCAGTATTTT.

The chain is built from TRBV24-1 and TRBJ2-5; D is possibly TRBD1 (7 bases). CDR1 and CDR2 (germline): KGHDR, SFDVKD. CDR3 size: 16 residues. Trimming removed 3 bases at V and 2 bases at J, with 15 bases between. CDR3: CATSDPAGQIQETQYF. CDR3 nucleotides: TGTGCCACCAGTGATCCGGCGGGACAGATACAAGAGACCCAGTACTTC.

In its sample, this clonotype was seen a few times. CDR3 bases: TGTGCCAGCAGCTTCACAACGTTTGGGGATCAGCCCCAGCATTTT. Protein product: CASSFTTFGDQPQHF. The chain is built from TRBV7-8 and TRBJ1-5; D is ambiguous. The CDR3 covers 15 residues. In germline, CDR1 is SGHVS, CDR2 FQNEAQ. V was shortened by 3 bases and J by 5 bases, with 14 bases between the two germline ends.